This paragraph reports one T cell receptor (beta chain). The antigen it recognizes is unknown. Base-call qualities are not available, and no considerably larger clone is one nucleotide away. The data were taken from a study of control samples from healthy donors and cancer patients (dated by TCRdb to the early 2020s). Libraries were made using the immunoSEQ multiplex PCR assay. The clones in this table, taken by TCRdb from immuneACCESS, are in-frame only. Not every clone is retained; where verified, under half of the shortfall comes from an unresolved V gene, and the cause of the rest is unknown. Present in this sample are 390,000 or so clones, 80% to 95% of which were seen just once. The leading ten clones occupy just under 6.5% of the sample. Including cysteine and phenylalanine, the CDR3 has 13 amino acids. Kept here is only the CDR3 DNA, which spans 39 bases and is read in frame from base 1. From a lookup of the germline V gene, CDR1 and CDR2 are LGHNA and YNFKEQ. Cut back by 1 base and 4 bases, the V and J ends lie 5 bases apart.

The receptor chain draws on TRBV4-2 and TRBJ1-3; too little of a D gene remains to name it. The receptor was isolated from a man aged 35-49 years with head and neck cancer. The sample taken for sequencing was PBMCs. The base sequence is TGTGCCAGCAGCCAAGCCGCCGGAAACACCATATATTTT. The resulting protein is CASSQAAGNTIYF.